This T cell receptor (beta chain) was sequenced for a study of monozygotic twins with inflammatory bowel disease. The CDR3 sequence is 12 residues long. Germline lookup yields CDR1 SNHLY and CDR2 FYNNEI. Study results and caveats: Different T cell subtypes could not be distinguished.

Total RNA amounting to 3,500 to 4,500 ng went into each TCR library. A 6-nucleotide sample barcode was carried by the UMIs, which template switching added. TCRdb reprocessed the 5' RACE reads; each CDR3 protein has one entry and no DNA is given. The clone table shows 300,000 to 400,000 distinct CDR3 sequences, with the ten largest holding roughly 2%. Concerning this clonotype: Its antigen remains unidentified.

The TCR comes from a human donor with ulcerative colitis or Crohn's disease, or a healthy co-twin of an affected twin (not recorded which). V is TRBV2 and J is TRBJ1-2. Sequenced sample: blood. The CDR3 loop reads CASSESDYGYTF.